The rows below give T cell receptor beta chains drawn from one sample of a study of regulatory T cells in long-lasting Graves disease. One entry per CDR3 protein results from TCRdb running MiXCR on the multiplex PCR reads. Altogether 350,000 to 550,000 distinct CDR3 sequences are present, about 16% being singletons, with the ten largest covering around a quarter. These data also featured in a second study, about T cells in Graves' hyperthyroidism and ophthalmopathy.

Sequenced material: peripheral blood mononuclear cells (PBMCs), taken at new diagnosis, from a patient treated with antithyroid drugs. All receptors derive from a woman between 18 and 29 years old with Graves disease. The CDR3 runs from the conserved cysteine through the conserved F or W. D genes are given only for firm matches. For some rows the clone size is stated as once, few or many, or as a class when expanded; others skip it.

V,size,J,D,CDR3,DNA
TRBV19,few,TRBJ2-2,.,CASSIRAYTGELFF,TGTGCCAGTAGTATAAGGGCCTACACCGGGGAGCTGTTTTTT
TRBV9,.,TRBJ2-3,TRBD2,CASSVVSSGIGPDTQYF,TGTGCCAGCAGCGTAGTGAGTAGCGGGATCGGGCCAGATACGCAGTATTTT
TRBV20-1,many,TRBJ2-1,TRBD2,CSARTGTSGEAGGGQFF,TGCAGTGCCCGCACCGGCACTAGCGGGGAAGCAGGGGGAGGGCAGTTCTTC
TRBV4-1,few,TRBJ1-6,TRBD1,CASSQEPGQSNNSPLHF,TGCGCCAGCAGCCAAGAACCGGGACAGAGCAATAATTCACCCCTCCACTTT
TRBV12-3/TRBV12-4,many,TRBJ2-7,TRBD1,CASSLAGQGRYEQYF,TGTGCCAGCAGTTTAGCGGGACAGGGTAGATACGAGCAGTACTTC
TRBV7-9,.,TRBJ1-6,.,CASSLSGIGNSPLHF,TGTGCCAGCAGCTTATCCGGGATCGGAAATTCACCCCTCCACTTT
TRBV3-1,few,TRBJ2-1,TRBD2,CASSQETSGRARNEQFF,TGTGCCAGCAGCCAAGAGACTAGCGGGAGGGCAAGAAATGAGCAGTTCTTC
TRBV15,few,TRBJ2-7,TRBD2,CATSRERGGLAGVVEQYF,TGTGCCACCAGCAGAGAGAGGGGGGGACTAGCGGGAGTAGTCGAGCAGTACTTC
TRBV7-2,many,TRBJ2-3,.,CASSLNPERTDTQYF,TGTGCCAGCAGCTTAAACCCCGAACGCACAGATACGCAGTATTTT
TRBV5-4,few,TRBJ2-7,TRBD2,CASTKGLAGFEQYF,TGTGCCAGCACCAAGGGGCTAGCGGGATTCGAGCAGTACTTC
TRBV7-9,many,TRBJ2-7,TRBD2,CATTHVPGTSRFEAEQYF,TGTGCCACCACTCACGTCCCGGGGACTAGCCGTTTTGAGGCCGAGCAGTACTTC